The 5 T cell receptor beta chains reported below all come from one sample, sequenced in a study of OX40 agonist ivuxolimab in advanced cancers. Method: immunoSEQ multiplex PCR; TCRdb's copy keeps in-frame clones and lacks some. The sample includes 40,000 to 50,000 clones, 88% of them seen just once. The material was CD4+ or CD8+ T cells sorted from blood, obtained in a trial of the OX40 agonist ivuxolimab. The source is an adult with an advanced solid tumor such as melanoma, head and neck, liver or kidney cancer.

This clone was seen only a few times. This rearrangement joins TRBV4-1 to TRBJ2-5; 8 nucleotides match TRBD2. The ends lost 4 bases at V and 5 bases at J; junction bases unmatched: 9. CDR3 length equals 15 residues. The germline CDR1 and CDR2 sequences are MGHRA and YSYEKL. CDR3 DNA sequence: TGCGCCAGCAGCCCGACCAAGCGGGGGCCGGAGACCCAGTACTTC. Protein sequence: CASSPTKRGPETQYF.

CDR3 residues: CASSQGLAGDTQYF. The CDR3 DNA reads as TGTGCCAGCAGTCAGGGACTAGCCGGTGATACGCAGTATTTT. The J gene is TRBJ2-3, the V gene TRBV7-3; TRBD2 matches 9 bases. J lost 6 bases, V lost 6 bases, and 7 bases had no gene match. CDR1 is SGHTA and CDR2 is FQGTGA in the germline V gene. The CDR3 is made up of 14 amino acids.

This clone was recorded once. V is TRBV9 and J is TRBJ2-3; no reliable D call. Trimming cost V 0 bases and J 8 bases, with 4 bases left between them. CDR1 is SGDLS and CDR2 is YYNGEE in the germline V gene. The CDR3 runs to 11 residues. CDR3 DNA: TGTGCCAGCAGCGTAGACGGTACGCAGTATTTT. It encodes CASSVDGTQYF.

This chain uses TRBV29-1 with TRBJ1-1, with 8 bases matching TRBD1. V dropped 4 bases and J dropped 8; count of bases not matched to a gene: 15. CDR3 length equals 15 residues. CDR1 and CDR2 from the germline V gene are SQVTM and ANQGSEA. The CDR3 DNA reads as TGCAGCGTTGGCGGGACAGGCGCGCTCCTAGGCGAAGCTTTCTTT. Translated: CSVGGTGALLGEAFF.

The CDR3 DNA reads as TGTGCCAGTAGTATCGAAACAGGGGAGACAGATACGCAGTATTTT. Translated, it gives CASSIETGETDTQYF. The chain couples TRBV19 to TRBJ2-3, with 7 bases lining up with TRBD1. The CDR3 spans 15 residues. The germline gives CDR1 LNHDA, CDR2 SQIVND (reference sequence). V shed 3 bases, J shed 3 bases, and the junction held 6 bases outside the gene matches.